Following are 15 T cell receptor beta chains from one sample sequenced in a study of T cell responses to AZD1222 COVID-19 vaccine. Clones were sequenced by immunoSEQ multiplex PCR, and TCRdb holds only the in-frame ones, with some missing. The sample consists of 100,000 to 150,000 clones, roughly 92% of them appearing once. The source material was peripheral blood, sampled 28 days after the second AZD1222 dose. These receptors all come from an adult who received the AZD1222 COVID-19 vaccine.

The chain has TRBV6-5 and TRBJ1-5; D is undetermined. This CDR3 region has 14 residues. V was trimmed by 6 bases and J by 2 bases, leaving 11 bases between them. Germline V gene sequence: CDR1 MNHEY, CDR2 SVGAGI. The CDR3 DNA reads TGTGCCAGCAGGGCCTCTTATGGCAATCAGCCCCAGCATTTT. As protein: CASRASYGNQPQHF.

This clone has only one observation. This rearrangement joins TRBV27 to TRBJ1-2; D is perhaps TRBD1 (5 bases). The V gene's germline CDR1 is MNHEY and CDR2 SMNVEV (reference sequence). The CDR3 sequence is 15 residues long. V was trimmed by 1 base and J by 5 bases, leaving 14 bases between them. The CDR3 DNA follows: TGTGCCAGCAGTTTATACTCCGGGACCGGTTATGGCTACACCTTC. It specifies CASSLYSGTGYGYTF.

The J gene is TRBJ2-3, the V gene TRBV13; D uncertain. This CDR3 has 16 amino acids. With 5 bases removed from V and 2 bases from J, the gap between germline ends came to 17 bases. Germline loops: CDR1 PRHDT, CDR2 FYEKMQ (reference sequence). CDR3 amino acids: CASSPHSPTPTDTQYF. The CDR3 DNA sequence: TGTGCCAGCAGCCCCCACAGTCCTACCCCCACAGATACGCAGTATTTT.

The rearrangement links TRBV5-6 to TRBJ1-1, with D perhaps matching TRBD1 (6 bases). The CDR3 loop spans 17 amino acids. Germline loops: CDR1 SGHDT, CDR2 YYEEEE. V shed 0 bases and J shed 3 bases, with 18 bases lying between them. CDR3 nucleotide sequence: TGTGCCAGCAGCTTGGAGCAGGGGCCGCGGTGGGACACTGAAGCTTTCTTT. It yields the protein CASSLEQGPRWDTEAFF. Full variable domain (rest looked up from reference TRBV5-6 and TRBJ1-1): DAGVTQSPTHLIKTRGQQVTLRCSPKSGHDTVSWYQQALGQGPQFIFQYYEEEERQRGNFPDRFSGHQFPNYSSELNVNALLLGDSALYLCASSLEQGPRWDTEAFFGQGTRLTVV.

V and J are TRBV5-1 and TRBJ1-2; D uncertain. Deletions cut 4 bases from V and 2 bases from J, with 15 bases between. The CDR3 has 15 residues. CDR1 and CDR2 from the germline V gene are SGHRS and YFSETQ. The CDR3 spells CASSPISGSNYGYTF. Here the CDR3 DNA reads TGCGCCAGCAGCCCGATAAGCGGTTCCAACTATGGCTACACCTTC.

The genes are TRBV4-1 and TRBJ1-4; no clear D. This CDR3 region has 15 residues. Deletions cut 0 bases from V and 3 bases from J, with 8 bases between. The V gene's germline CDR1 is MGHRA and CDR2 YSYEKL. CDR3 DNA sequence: TGCGCCAGCAGCCAAGATGGGCTGGCTAATGAAAAACTGTTTTTT. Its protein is CASSQDGLANEKLFF.

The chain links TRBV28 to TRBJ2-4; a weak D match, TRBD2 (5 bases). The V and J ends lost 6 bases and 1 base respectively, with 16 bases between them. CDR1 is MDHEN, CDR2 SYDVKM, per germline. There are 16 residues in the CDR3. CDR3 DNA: TGTGCCAGCAGCTGGAACTCTGGACTGGCCAAAAACATTCAGTACTTC. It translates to CASSWNSGLAKNIQYF.

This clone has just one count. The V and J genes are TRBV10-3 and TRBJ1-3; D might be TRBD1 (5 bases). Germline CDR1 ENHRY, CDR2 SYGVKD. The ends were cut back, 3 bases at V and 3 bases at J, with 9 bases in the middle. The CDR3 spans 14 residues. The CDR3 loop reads CAISDPTVGNTIYF. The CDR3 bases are TGTGCCATCAGTGACCCGACAGTTGGAAACACCATATATTTT.

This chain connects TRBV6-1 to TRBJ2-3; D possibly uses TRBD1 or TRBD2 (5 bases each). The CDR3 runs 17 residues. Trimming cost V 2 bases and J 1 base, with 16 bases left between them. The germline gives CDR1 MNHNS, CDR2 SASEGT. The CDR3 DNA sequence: TGTGCCAGCAGTGAACAATTGAGGGGAGCGCGCACAGATACGCAGTATTTT. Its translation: CASSEQLRGARTDTQYF.

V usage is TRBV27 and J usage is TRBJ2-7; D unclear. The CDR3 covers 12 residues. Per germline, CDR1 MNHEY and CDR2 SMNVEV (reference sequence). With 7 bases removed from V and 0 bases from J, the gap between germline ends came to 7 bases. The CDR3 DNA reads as TGTGCCAGCATGGGCAACTCCTACGAGCAGTACTTC. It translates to CASMGNSYEQYF.

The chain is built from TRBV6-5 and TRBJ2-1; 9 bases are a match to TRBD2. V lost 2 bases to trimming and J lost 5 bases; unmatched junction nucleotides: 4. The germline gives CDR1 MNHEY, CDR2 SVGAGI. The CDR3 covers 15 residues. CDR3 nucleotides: TGTGCCAGCAGTTACCGCGGGGGGGCGCACAATGAGCAGTTCTTC. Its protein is CASSYRGGAHNEQFF.

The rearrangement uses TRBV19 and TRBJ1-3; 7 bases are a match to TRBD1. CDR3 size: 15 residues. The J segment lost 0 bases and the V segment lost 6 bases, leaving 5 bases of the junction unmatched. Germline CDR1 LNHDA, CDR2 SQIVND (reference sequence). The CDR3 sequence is CASSRGQISGNTIYF. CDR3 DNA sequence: TGTGCCAGTAGCAGGGGACAGATCTCTGGAAACACCATATATTTT.

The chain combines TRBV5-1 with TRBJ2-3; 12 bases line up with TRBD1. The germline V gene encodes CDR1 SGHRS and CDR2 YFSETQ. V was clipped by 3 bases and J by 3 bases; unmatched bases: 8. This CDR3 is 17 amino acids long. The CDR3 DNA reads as TGCGCCAGCAGCTCAACATCGGGACAGGGGGCGACAGATACGCAGTATTTT. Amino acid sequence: CASSSTSGQGATDTQYF.

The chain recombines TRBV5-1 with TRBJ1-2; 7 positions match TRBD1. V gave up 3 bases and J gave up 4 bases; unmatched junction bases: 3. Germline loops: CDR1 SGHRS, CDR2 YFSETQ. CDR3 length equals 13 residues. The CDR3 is CASSSGQTYGYTF. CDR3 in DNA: TGCGCCAGCAGCTCGGGACAGACCTATGGCTACACCTTC. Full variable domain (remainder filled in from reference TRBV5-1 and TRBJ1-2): KAGVTQTPRYLIKTRGQQVTLSCSPISGHRSVSWYQQTPGQGLQFLFEYFSETQRNKGNFPGRFSGRQFSNSRSEMNVSTLELGDSALYLCASSSGQTYGYTFGSGTRLTVV.

The CDR3, as DNA: TGTGCCAGCAGTAGGACTAGCGGGGACCTCAATGAGCAGTTCTTC. This encodes CASSRTSGDLNEQFF. This sequence joins TRBV6-5 and TRBJ2-1; 12 bases are a match to TRBD2. This CDR3 has 15 amino acids. V was clipped by 5 bases and J by 6 bases; unmatched bases: 5. Per the germline V gene, CDR1 is MNHEY and CDR2 is SVGAGI.